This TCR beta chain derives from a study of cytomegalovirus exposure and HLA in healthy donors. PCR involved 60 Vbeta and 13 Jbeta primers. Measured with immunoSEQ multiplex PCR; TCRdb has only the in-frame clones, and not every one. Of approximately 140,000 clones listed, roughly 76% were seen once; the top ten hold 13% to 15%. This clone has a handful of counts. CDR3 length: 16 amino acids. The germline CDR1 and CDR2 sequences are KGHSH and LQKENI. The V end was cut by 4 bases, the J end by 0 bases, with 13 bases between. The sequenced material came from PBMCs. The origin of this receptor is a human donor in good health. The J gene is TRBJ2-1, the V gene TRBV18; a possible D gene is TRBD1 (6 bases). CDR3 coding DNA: TGTGCCAGCTCACGATCAGACAGGAGCTCCTACAATGAGCAGTTCTTC. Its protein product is CASSRSDRSSYNEQFF.